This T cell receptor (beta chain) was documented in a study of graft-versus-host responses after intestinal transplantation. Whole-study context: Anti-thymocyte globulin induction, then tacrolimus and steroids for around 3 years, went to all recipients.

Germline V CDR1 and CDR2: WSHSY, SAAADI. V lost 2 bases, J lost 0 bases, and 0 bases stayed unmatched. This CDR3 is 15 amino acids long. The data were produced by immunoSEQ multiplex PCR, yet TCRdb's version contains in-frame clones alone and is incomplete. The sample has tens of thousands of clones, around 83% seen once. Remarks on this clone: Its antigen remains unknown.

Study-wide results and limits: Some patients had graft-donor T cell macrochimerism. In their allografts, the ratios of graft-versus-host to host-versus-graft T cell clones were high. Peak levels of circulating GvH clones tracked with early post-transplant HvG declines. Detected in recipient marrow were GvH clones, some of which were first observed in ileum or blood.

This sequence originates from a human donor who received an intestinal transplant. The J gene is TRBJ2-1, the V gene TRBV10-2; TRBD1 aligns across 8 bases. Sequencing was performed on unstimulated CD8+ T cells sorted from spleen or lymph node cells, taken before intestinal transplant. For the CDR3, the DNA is TGCGCCAGCAGTGAGACAGGGGGCTCCTACAATGAGCAGTTCTTC. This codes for CASSETGGSYNEQFF.